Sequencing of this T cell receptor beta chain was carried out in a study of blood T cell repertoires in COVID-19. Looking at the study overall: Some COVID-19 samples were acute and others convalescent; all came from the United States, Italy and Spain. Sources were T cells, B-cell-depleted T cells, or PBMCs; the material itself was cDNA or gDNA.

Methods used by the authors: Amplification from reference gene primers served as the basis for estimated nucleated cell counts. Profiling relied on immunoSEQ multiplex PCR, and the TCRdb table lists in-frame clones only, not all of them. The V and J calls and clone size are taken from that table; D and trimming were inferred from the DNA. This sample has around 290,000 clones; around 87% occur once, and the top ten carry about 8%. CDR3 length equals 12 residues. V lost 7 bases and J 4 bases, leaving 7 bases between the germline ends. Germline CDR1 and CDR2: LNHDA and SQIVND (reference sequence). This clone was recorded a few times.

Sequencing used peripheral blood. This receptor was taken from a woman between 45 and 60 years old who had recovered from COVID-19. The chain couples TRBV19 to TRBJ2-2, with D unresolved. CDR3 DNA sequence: TGTGCCAGTAAACTTGGCACCGGGGAGCTGTTTTTT. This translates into CASKLGTGELFF.